Listed here are 28 T cell receptor beta chains from one sample, sequenced in a study of ipilimumab plus nivolumab after autologous stem cell transplantation. This table comes from immunoSEQ multiplex PCR, and its TCRdb copy is limited to in-frame clones, with some not included. The sample has 43,000 or so clones; roughly 84% are singletons. The material sequenced was PBMCs, taken in a trial of ipilimumab plus nivolumab as post-transplant consolidation. These receptors were collected from a male donor with multiple myeloma.

The rearrangement links TRBV21-1 to TRBJ1-1. TRBV21-1 represents a pseudogene. The CDR3 is 16 residues long. CDR3 sequence (DNA): TGTGCCAGCAGCAAATGCGACCGCACGAAGAACACTGAAGCTTTCTTT. The encoded protein is CASSKCDRTKNTEAFF.

The rearrangement uses TRBV6-5 and TRBJ1-3; a possible D gene is TRBD1 (5 bases). The CDR3 is 14 residues long. Deletions cut 6 bases from V and 7 bases from J, with 16 bases between. Per germline, CDR1 MNHEY and CDR2 SVGAGI. The CDR3 sequence is CASSRGPLMNTIYF. DNA for the CDR3: TGTGCCAGCAGCCGGGGCCCCCTGATGAACACCATATATTTT.

J is TRBJ2-1 and V is TRBV7-8; TRBD2 aligns across 15 bases. The CDR3 extends over 17 amino acids. Germline trimming cut 5 bases from V and 6 bases from J; bases unmatched to any gene: 8. The germline gives CDR1 SGHVS, CDR2 FQNEAQ. This CDR3 reads CASSVGLAGGDGNEQFF. CDR3 coding DNA: TGTGCCAGCAGCGTGGGACTAGCGGGGGGTGATGGCAATGAGCAGTTCTTC.

The V and J genes are TRBV19 and TRBJ1-1; 8 bases are a match to TRBD1. Unmatched junction bases numbered 5, after V lost 4 bases and J lost 1 base. CDR1 is LNHDA and CDR2 is SQIVND in the germline V gene (reference sequence). The CDR3 runs to 15 residues. Here the CDR3 DNA reads TGTGCCAGTAGTACGCGGACAGGGAGGAACACTGAAGCTTTCTTT. Its translation: CASSTRTGRNTEAFF.

This chain's CDR3 is CASSQETQYF. The DNA of the CDR3 is TGTGCCAGCAGCCAAGAGACCCAGTACTTC. This chain links TRBV5-5 with TRBJ2-5; D is ambiguous. Germline loops: CDR1 SGHKS, CDR2 YYEKEE (reference sequence). The V end was cut by 4 bases, the J end by 2 bases, with 0 bases between. There are 10 residues in the CDR3.

The V gene is TRBV7-2, the J gene TRBJ2-3; D unclear. The CDR3 runs to 14 residues. Germline CDR1 and CDR2: SGHTA and FQGNSA. V dropped 1 base and J dropped 0 bases, with 5 bases sitting between them. CDR3 nucleotides: TGTGCCAGCAGCTTAGGACTTAGCACAGATACGCAGTATTTT. Translation: CASSLGLSTDTQYF. Supplemented by reference TRBV7-2 and TRBJ2-3, the full variable domain reads GAGVSQSPSNKVTEKGKDVELRCDPISGHTALYWYRQSLGQGLEFLIYFQGNSAPDKSGLPSDRFSAERTGGSVSTLTIQRTQQEDSAVYLCASSLGLSTDTQYFGPGTRLTVL.

The chain carries TRBV7-9 and TRBJ1-2; 7 bases align to TRBD1. J was trimmed by 5 bases and V by 5 bases; bases with no gene match: 5. Germline CDR1 reads SEHNR; CDR2 reads FQNEAQ (reference sequence). CDR3 size: 13 residues. The CDR3 DNA reads TGTGCCAGCAGCCCGGGACAGTCTTATGGCTACACCTTC. Its protein product is CASSPGQSYGYTF.

The chain has TRBV5-5 and TRBJ1-2; a weak D match, TRBD1 (6 bases). The germline V gene has CDR1 SGHKS and CDR2 YYEKEE (reference sequence). The CDR3 length is 16 residues. With 0 bases removed from V and 7 bases from J, the gap between germline ends came to 19 bases. DNA of the CDR3: TGTGCCAGCAGCTTGGATTGGTCAGGGGTCCCCTTTGGCTACACCTTC. It translates to CASSLDWSGVPFGYTF.

The rearrangement uses TRBV7-8 and TRBJ1-2, with D perhaps TRBD1 (5 bases). CDR3 length equals 13 residues. Looked up from germline, CDR1 is SGHVS and CDR2 is FQNEAQ. Between the trimmed V and J ends, which lost 5 bases and 4 bases, there was a span of 11 bases. As DNA, the CDR3 is TGTGCCAGCAGCCCCCCGCAGGGCTATGGCTACACCTTC. Translated, it gives CASSPPQGYGYTF.

The J gene is TRBJ2-1, the V gene TRBV19, with D tentatively TRBD1 (5 bases). The CDR3 length is 11 residues. Trimming shortened V by 9 bases and J by 7 bases, and 10 bases separated the two germline ends. From germline, CDR1 is LNHDA and CDR2 SQIVND (reference sequence). The CDR3 coding sequence is TGTGCCAGCCGCAAGGGGAATGAGCAGTTCTTC. Its protein is CASRKGNEQFF.

V usage is TRBV19 and J usage is TRBJ1-1; TRBD1 matches at 12 bases. The CDR3 is 14 residues long. Germline V gene data show CDR1 as LNHDA and CDR2 as SQIVND (reference sequence). J gave up 1 base and V 6 bases, and 0 bases lay outside the gene matches. DNA for the CDR3: TGTGCCAGTAGGGGACAGGGGGCGAACACTGAAGCTTTCTTT. It specifies CASRGQGANTEAFF.

The J gene is TRBJ1-2, the V gene TRBV7-3, with D unresolved. V lost 5 bases, J lost 7 bases, and 20 bases lay in between. The CDR3 contains 15 residues. Germline assignment: CDR1 SGHTA and CDR2 FQGTGA. The CDR3 loop is CASSLDRRPLSGYTF. CDR3 coding DNA: TGTGCCAGCAGCCTCGACCGCAGGCCTCTAAGTGGCTACACCTTC.

The chain combines TRBV7-9 with TRBJ1-2, with a possible D match to TRBD1 (6 bases). Looked up from germline, CDR1 is SEHNR and CDR2 is FQNEAQ (reference sequence). V was clipped by 2 bases and J by 3 bases, with 10 bases between them. The CDR3 contains 14 residues. The CDR3 DNA follows: TGTGCCAGCAGCTTACTGGGGGCTCACTATGGCTACACCTTC. Translating it yields CASSLLGAHYGYTF. Full variable domain (missing parts from reference TRBV7-9 and TRBJ1-2): DTGVSQNPRHKITKRGQNVTFRCDPISEHNRLYWYRQTLGQGPEFLTYFQNEAQLEKSRLLSDRFSAERPKGSFSTLEIQRTEQGDSAMYLCASSLLGAHYGYTFGSGTRLTVV.

V is TRBV2 and J is TRBJ1-2, with 7 bases identical to TRBD1. The germline CDR1 and CDR2 sequences are SNHLY and FYNNEI. The CDR3 runs to 12 residues. V lost 4 bases and J lost 12; bases outside the gene matches: 8. CDR3 residues: CASSAGTERNTF. In nucleotides, the CDR3 is TGTGCCAGCAGTGCCGGGACAGAGAGAAACACCTTC. Based on the CDR3 plus reference TRBV2 and TRBJ1-2, the full variable domain is EPEVTQTPSHQVTQMGQEVILRCVPISNHLYFYWYRQILGQKVEFLVSFYNNEISEKSEIFDDQFSVERPDGSNFTLKIRSTKLEDSAMYFCASSAGTERNTFGSGTRLTVV.

The chain joins TRBV7-2 to TRBJ1-2; weak D call: TRBD1 (5 bases). The V end was cut by 5 bases, the J end by 5 bases, with 9 bases between. The V gene's germline CDR1 is SGHTA and CDR2 FQGNSA. The CDR3 is 12 amino acids. Here the CDR3 DNA reads TGTGCCAGCAGCAATCAGGGATATGGCTACACCTTC. Translation gives CASSNQGYGYTF. Complete variable domain (other parts from reference TRBV7-2 and TRBJ1-2): GAGVSQSPSNKVTEKGKDVELRCDPISGHTALYWYRQSLGQGLEFLIYFQGNSAPDKSGLPSDRFSAERTGGSVSTLTIQRTQQEDSAVYLCASSNQGYGYTFGSGTRLTVV.

The gene calls are TRBV30 and TRBJ2-5; D is possibly TRBD2 (5 bases). Germline CDR1 GTSNPN, CDR2 SVGIG (reference sequence). The CDR3 extends over 13 amino acids. The germline V and J ends were trimmed by 0 bases and 5 bases, with 10 bases remaining between them. The CDR3 reads CAWSVSGWETQYF. CDR3 DNA: TGTGCCTGGAGTGTGTCGGGGTGGGAGACCCAGTACTTC.

CDR3 coding DNA: TGTGCCAGCAGCGAACGCTATCAAGAGACCCAGTACTTC. Translated, it gives CASSERYQETQYF. The chain links TRBV7-3 to TRBJ2-5; D remains ambiguous. The V and J ends lost 5 bases and 2 bases respectively, with 9 bases between them. The CDR3 is 13 residues long. Germline assignment: CDR1 SGHTA and CDR2 FQGTGA.

V usage is TRBV4-2 and J usage is TRBJ1-3; D might be TRBD1 (5 bases). Germline V gene sequence: CDR1 LGHNA, CDR2 YNFKEQ. V lost 1 base to trimming and J lost 4 bases, with 11 bases between them. The CDR3 is 15 amino acids. This chain's CDR3 is CASSQGQIPGNTIYF. For the CDR3, the DNA is TGTGCCAGCAGCCAAGGACAGATACCGGGAAACACCATATATTTT.

CDR3 in amino acids: CATRSGTGGFRDGYTF. The CDR3 nucleotides read TGTGCCACTCGGTCTGGGACAGGGGGCTTCCGGGATGGCTACACCTTC. V usage is TRBV19 and J usage is TRBJ1-2; 12 bases map to TRBD1. The CDR3 is 16 amino acids. V lost 10 bases, J lost 6 bases, and 15 bases stayed unmatched. Germline loops: CDR1 LNHDA, CDR2 SQIVND (reference sequence).

The chain has TRBV30 and TRBJ2-3, with 12 bases that match TRBD2. CDR3 length equals 14 residues. The V gene's germline CDR1 is GTSNPN and CDR2 SVGIG (reference sequence). V lost 4 bases, J lost 3 bases, and 2 bases stayed unmatched. CDR3 amino acids: CAWTSGRGTDTQYF. The CDR3 nucleotides read TGTGCCTGGACTAGCGGGAGGGGTACAGATACGCAGTATTTT.

A note on this clone: A junction end diverges from the germline sequence, so it may reflect a read error. The V call is TRBV7-7, the J call TRBJ2-5, with D perhaps assigned TRBD1 or TRBD2 (5 bases each). The CDR3 totals 15 residues. The germline gives CDR1 SSHAT, CDR2 FNYEAQ (reference sequence). CDR3 amino acids: CASSLTRDHGETQYF. The DNA of the CDR3 is TGTGCTAGCAGCTTAACCCGGGACCACGGAGAGACCCAGTACTTC. Filled out from reference TRBV7-7 and TRBJ2-5, the complete variable domain reads GAGVSQSPRYKVTKRGQDVTLRCDPISSHATLYWYQQALGQGPEFLTYFNYEAQPDKSGLPSDRFSAERPEGSISTLTIQRTEQRDSAMYRCASSLTRDHGETQYFGPGTRLLVL.

The CDR3 reads CASSLPGSSYNSPLHF. The CDR3 DNA reads as TGTGCCAGCAGCTTGCCAGGGAGCTCCTATAATTCACCCCTCCACTTT. The rearrangement joins TRBV5-6 to TRBJ1-6; D is possibly TRBD1 (5 bases). V lost 1 base to trimming and J lost 0 bases, with 8 bases between them. The CDR3 is 16 amino acids. Germline V gives CDR1 SGHDT, CDR2 YYEEEE. Full variable domain (missing parts from reference TRBV5-6 and TRBJ1-6): DAGVTQSPTHLIKTRGQQVTLRCSPKSGHDTVSWYQQALGQGPQFIFQYYEEEERQRGNFPDRFSGHQFPNYSSELNVNALLLGDSALYLCASSLPGSSYNSPLHFGNGTRLTVT.

This clone was detected a few times. This sequence joins TRBV5-1 and TRBJ2-3; 8 bases are shared with TRBD2. Looked up from germline, CDR1 is SGHRS and CDR2 is YFSETQ. V shed 4 bases and J 1 base; nucleotides not matched to a gene: 8. The CDR3 is 16 amino acids. In nucleotides, the CDR3 is TGCGCCAGCAGCATGGGGGCGGGGGGACGCACAGATACGCAGTATTTT. Its protein is CASSMGAGGRTDTQYF.

CDR3 in amino acids: CASSLVEGSYEQYF. CDR3 nucleotides: TGTGCCAGCAGCTTAGTGGAAGGGAGCTACGAGCAGTACTTC. The genes are TRBV11-2 and TRBJ2-7, with D perhaps TRBD2 (5 bases). Trimming left V 1 base short and J 3 bases short, with 10 bases between. Germline V CDR1 and CDR2: SGHAT, FQNNGV. CDR3 length: 14 residues.

The chain carries TRBV1 and TRBJ1-5; TRBD1 is taken as the D call from the table, unchecked against the DNA. TRBV1 is annotated as a pseudogene. The CDR3 spans 15 residues. CDR3 DNA sequence: TGCACCAGCAGCCGCAGGGATGATAGCAATCAGCCCCAGCATTTT. Its translation is CTSSRRDDSNQPQHF.

V is TRBV27 and J is TRBJ2-7, with D maybe TRBD2 (6 bases). This CDR3 has 13 amino acids. Germline CDR1 MNHEY, CDR2 SMNVEV (reference sequence). Trimming took 8 bases from V and 1 from J, leaving 12 bases between them. CDR3 loop: CASGRDSSYEQYF. Here the CDR3 DNA reads TGTGCCAGCGGAAGGGACTCATCCTACGAGCAGTACTTC.

V usage is TRBV6-6 and J usage is TRBJ2-7; D gene unclear. Germline V gene sequence: CDR1 MNHNY, CDR2 SVGAGI (reference sequence). The ends were cut back, 3 bases at V and 2 bases at J, with 14 bases in the middle. This CDR3 has 15 residues. The CDR3 DNA follows: TGTGCCAGCAGTTATGGTTCGGCGGTAACCTACGAGCAGTACTTC. As protein: CASSYGSAVTYEQYF.

The chain joins TRBV11-2 to TRBJ2-2; 7 bases line up with TRBD1. Per germline, CDR1 SGHAT and CDR2 FQNNGV. This CDR3 has 16 amino acids. V was pared by 5 bases and J by 1 base, with 7 bases of the junction left unmatched. The CDR3 region is CASSTYRGRNTGELFF. For the CDR3, the DNA is TGTGCCAGCAGCACCTACAGGGGCAGGAACACCGGGGAGCTGTTTTTT. Combining the CDR3 with reference TRBV11-2 and TRBJ2-2 gives the whole variable domain EAGVAQSPRYKIIEKRQSVAFWCNPISGHATLYWYQQILGQGPKLLIQFQNNGVVDDSQLPKDRFSAERLKGVDSTLKIQPAKLEDSAVYLCASSTYRGRNTGELFFGEGSRLTVL.